This record looks at one T cell receptor (beta chain) sequence and its context. The antigen is undetermined. Then a second PCR, running roughly 7 to 11 cycles, was carried out with a sample-barcoded 5' primer and a J-beta primer mix. The study obtained at least 2.5 million CDR3-containing paired-end reads from every sample. One entry per CDR3 protein results from TCRdb running MiXCR on the 5' RACE reads. The sample lists around 1,000,000 distinct CDR3 sequences; approximately 26% were seen once. The entry originates in a study of blood T cells in healthy people across ages. Study-wide points: Donor CMV infection status was unknown, possibly confounding age-related changes in expanded clonotypes.

The CDR3 is 13 amino acids. CDR1 and CDR2 from the germline V gene are SNHLY and FYNNEI. V was clipped by 7 bases and J by 7 bases, with 14 bases between them. These data also formed part of another study, on T cells of mothers and their children.

The material sequenced was blood. The chain uses TRBV2 and TRBJ2-1; tentative D call: TRBD2 (5 bases). The source is a girl under 10 years old in good health. The CDR3 nucleotides read TGTGCCAGCAAACCCGGGGTGGATAATGAGCAGTTCTTC. It specifies CASKPGVDNEQFF.